The rows below give T cell receptor beta chains drawn from one sample of a study of cytomegalovirus exposure and HLA in healthy donors. Measured with immunoSEQ multiplex PCR; TCRdb has only the in-frame clones, and not every one. The repertoire holds about 210,000 clones, about 75% seen once, with approximately 2% in the top ten. The sample taken for sequencing was PBMCs. Receptor source: a male donor in good health and CMV-seronegative. Both conserved end residues are part of each CDR3. A D gene is named only where the DNA matches it firmly. Clone size is stated in some rows and not others, as once, few, many or a class when expanded.

V gene: TRBV25-1; J gene: TRBJ2-2; clone size: -; D gene: -; CDR3 protein: CASSASVTGELFF; CDR3 DNA: TGTGCCAGCAGTGCGAGTGTCACCGGGGAGCTGTTTTTT
V gene: TRBV5-4; J gene: TRBJ2-3; clone size: once; D gene: TRBD2; CDR3 protein: CASSPGLAGAGAPDTQYF; CDR3 DNA: TGTGCCAGCAGCCCGGGACTAGCGGGGGCTGGGGCCCCAGATACGCAGTATTTT
V gene: TRBV27; J gene: TRBJ1-2; clone size: -; D gene: TRBD1; CDR3 protein: CASSLSGQLYGYTF; CDR3 DNA: TGTGCCAGCAGTTTATCGGGACAGCTCTATGGCTACACCTTC
V gene: TRBV27; J gene: TRBJ2-1; clone size: -; D gene: TRBD2; CDR3 protein: CASSLLAGVYEQFF; CDR3 DNA: TGTGCCAGCAGTTTACTAGCGGGAGTGTATGAGCAGTTCTTC
V gene: TRBV7-6; J gene: TRBJ2-5; clone size: -; D gene: TRBD1; CDR3 protein: CASSLGDRGHQETQYF; CDR3 DNA: TGTGCCAGCAGCTTAGGGGACAGGGGACACCAAGAGACCCAGTACTTC
V gene: TRBV4-1; J gene: TRBJ2-1; clone size: -; D gene: -; CDR3 protein: CASSQETYREQFF; CDR3 DNA: TGCGCCAGCAGCCAAGAGACTTATAGAGAGCAGTTCTTC
V gene: TRBV28; J gene: TRBJ1-1; clone size: -; D gene: -; CDR3 protein: CASSFLSGTLNTEAFF; CDR3 DNA: TGTGCCAGCAGTTTCTTGTCGGGAACTCTAAACACTGAAGCTTTCTTT
V gene: TRBV4-2; J gene: TRBJ2-5; clone size: -; D gene: TRBD2; CDR3 protein: CASSQEAPSGSFIPQETQYF; CDR3 DNA: TGTGCCAGCAGCCAGGAGGCTCCTAGCGGGAGCTTCATACCACAAGAGACCCAGTACTTC
V gene: TRBV27; J gene: TRBJ2-1; clone size: -; D gene: -; CDR3 protein: CASKKSNEQFF; CDR3 DNA: TGTGCCAGCAAAAAGAGCAATGAGCAGTTCTTC
V gene: TRBV6-5; J gene: TRBJ2-7; clone size: -; D gene: -; CDR3 protein: CASRQGPHEQYF; CDR3 DNA: TGTGCCAGCAGACAGGGTCCCCACGAGCAGTACTTC
V gene: TRBV6-5; J gene: TRBJ1-6; clone size: -; D gene: TRBD1; CDR3 protein: CASSPQGGRHSPLHF; CDR3 DNA: TGTGCCAGCAGTCCACAAGGGGGCAGGCATTCACCCCTCCACTTT
V gene: TRBV10-3; J gene: TRBJ1-3; clone size: -; D gene: -; CDR3 protein: CAISGRGGGDGNTIYF; CDR3 DNA: TGTGCCATCAGTGGAAGAGGCGGGGGGGATGGAAACACCATATATTTT
V gene: TRBV9; J gene: TRBJ2-7; clone size: -; D gene: TRBD2; CDR3 protein: CASSVDPAGGISYEQYF; CDR3 DNA: TGTGCCAGCAGCGTAGACCCCGCGGGGGGGATCTCCTACGAGCAGTACTTC
V gene: TRBV7-8; J gene: TRBJ2-2; clone size: -; D gene: -; CDR3 protein: CASSLVSGAAGELFF; CDR3 DNA: TGTGCCAGCAGCTTAGTCTCAGGGGCGGCCGGGGAGCTGTTTTTT
V gene: TRBV15; J gene: TRBJ2-5; clone size: -; D gene: TRBD1; CDR3 protein: CATSRFGTEETQYF; CDR3 DNA: TGTGCCACCAGCAGGTTCGGGACAGAAGAGACCCAGTACTTC
V gene: TRBV30; J gene: TRBJ1-1; clone size: once; D gene: -; CDR3 protein: CAWSLRGGRPEAFF; CDR3 DNA: TGTGCCTGGAGCTTACGAGGTGGAAGGCCTGAAGCTTTCTTT
V gene: TRBV19; J gene: TRBJ2-1; clone size: -; D gene: TRBD2; CDR3 protein: CASSPGLAGGHEQFF; CDR3 DNA: TGTGCCAGTAGTCCCGGACTAGCGGGGGGCCATGAGCAGTTCTTC
V gene: TRBV6-5; J gene: TRBJ1-1; clone size: few; D gene: TRBD1; CDR3 protein: CASSWRQGTEAFF; CDR3 DNA: TGTGCCAGCAGTTGGCGACAGGGGACTGAAGCTTTCTTT
V gene: TRBV28; J gene: TRBJ2-7; clone size: -; D gene: TRBD1; CDR3 protein: CASRGQGGYEQYF; CDR3 DNA: TGTGCCAGCAGGGGACAGGGGGGCTACGAGCAGTACTTC
V gene: TRBV30; J gene: TRBJ1-2; clone size: few; D gene: -; CDR3 protein: CAWEREFLANYGYTF; CDR3 DNA: TGTGCCTGGGAAAGGGAGTTTTTAGCTAACTATGGCTACACCTTC
V gene: TRBV6-5; J gene: TRBJ2-7; clone size: few; D gene: -; CDR3 protein: CASSYLTGEQYF; CDR3 DNA: TGTGCCAGCAGTTACTTAACGGGCGAGCAGTACTTC
V gene: TRBV9; J gene: TRBJ2-5; clone size: -; D gene: -; CDR3 protein: CASSVAGKIETQYF; CDR3 DNA: TGTGCCAGCAGCGTAGCGGGTAAAATTGAGACCCAGTACTTC